This entry features one T cell receptor beta chain sequence. Its antigen remains unknown. These data belong to a study of cytomegalovirus exposure and HLA in healthy donors. Study results and limitations: The likely origin of a cluster of highly shared sequence variants was a sequencing artifact. A later analysis linked about 17,000 TCR beta sequences to HLA alleles at 0.05 false discovery rate. Confirmation was obtained in vitro that three CMV-associated chains are specific for CMV antigens.

Use of 60 Vbeta and 13 Jbeta primers characterized the PCR. TCRdb's copy holds only in-frame clones and misses some; the assay was immunoSEQ multiplex PCR. The data hold 100,000 to 150,000 clones, with around 80% observed a single time. This CDR3 has 16 amino acids. CDR1 and CDR2 (germline): SGHTA, FQGTGA. V was clipped by 0 bases and J by 3 bases, with 12 bases between them. The chain couples TRBV7-3 to TRBJ2-1, with D perhaps matching TRBD1 (6 bases). This sequence was found in a woman aged 25 to 45 in good health and CMV-seronegative. The specimen sequenced was PBMCs. CDR3 sequence: CASSLTGTTIYNEQFF. CDR3 coding DNA: TGTGCCAGCAGCTTAACTGGGACAACAATCTACAATGAGCAGTTCTTC.